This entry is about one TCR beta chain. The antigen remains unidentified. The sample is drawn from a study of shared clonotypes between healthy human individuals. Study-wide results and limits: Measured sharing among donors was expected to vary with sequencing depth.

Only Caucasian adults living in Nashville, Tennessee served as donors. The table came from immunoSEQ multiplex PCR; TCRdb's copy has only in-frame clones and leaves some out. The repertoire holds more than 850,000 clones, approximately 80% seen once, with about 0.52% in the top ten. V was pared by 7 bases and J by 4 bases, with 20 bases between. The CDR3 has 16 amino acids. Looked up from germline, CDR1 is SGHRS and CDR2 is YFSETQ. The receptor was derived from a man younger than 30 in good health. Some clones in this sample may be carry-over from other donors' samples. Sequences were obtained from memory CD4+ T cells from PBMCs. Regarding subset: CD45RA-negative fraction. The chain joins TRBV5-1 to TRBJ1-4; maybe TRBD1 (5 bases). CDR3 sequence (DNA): TGCGCCAGCTACCGGGACCCTAACTCTTTTAATGAAAAACTGTTTTTT. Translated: CASYRDPNSFNEKLFF. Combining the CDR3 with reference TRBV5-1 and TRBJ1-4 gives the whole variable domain KAGVTQTPRYLIKTRGQQVTLSCSPISGHRSVSWYQQTPGQGLQFLFEYFSETQRNKGNFPGRFSGRQFSNSRSEMNVSTLELGDSALYLCASYRDPNSFNEKLFFGSGTQLSVL.